This T cell receptor (beta chain) came from a study of T-cell memory formation after mild COVID-19. Study context: TCR clusters were mostly donor specific.

CDR3 length: 13 residues. The V gene's germline CDR1 is DFQATT and CDR2 SNEGSKA (reference sequence). The J segment lost 8 bases and the V segment lost 4 bases, leaving 8 bases of the junction unmatched. Findings and caveats of the study: Proof of SARS-CoV-2 specificity was absent for the second-wave clones that crested on day 37. Contracting clones from day 15 to 85 showed balanced CD4/CD8; later expanders favored CD4+.

The table lists this clonotype with a few counts. Its antigen is not identified. MiXCR was run by TCRdb on the 5' RACE reads, yielding one entry per CDR3 protein. The top ten hold 3.9% of the sample, which has around 200,000 distinct CDR3 sequences, about 18% seen once. Sequencing was performed on PBMCs or a T cell subset sorted from them (not recorded which). The source of this sequence is a man between 18 and 35 years old who had mild COVID-19 (a few samples of this study predate the infection). Cell type and time point are not known. The chain joins TRBV20-1 to TRBJ2-3, with 8 bases matching TRBD1. CDR3: CSANQPGQVTQYF. CDR3 nucleotides: TGCAGTGCTAACCAACCGGGACAGGTTACGCAGTATTTT.